The rows below give T cell receptor beta chains drawn from one sample of a study of CD8 T cells in ankylosing spondylitis. Using its own MiXCR run on the 5' RACE reads, TCRdb lists one record per CDR3 protein. The sample lists about 90,000 distinct CDR3 sequences; under 30% were seen once. Sample: blood, either unsorted or a sorted T cell fraction (not recorded which). These receptor sequences come from a male donor with ankylosing spondylitis or in good health (not recorded which). CDR3s include the opening cysteine and the closing phenylalanine or tryptophan. D genes are given only for firm matches. Not every row has a clone size; where given, it reads once, few, many or a size class.

d_gene,j_gene,v_gene,abundance,CDR3nt,CDR3aa
-,TRBJ2-3,TRBV5-1,-,TGCGCCAGCAGCTTGAGGGCGCAAACAGATACGCAGTATTTT,CASSLRAQTDTQYF
TRBD2,TRBJ2-3,TRBV20-1,-,TGCAGTGCTACACTAGCGGGAGTCACAGATACGCAGTATTTT,CSATLAGVTDTQYF
-,TRBJ2-1,TRBV7-8,-,TGTGCCAGCAGCCTGTTAGTCAATGAGCAGTTCTTC,CASSLLVNEQFF
-,TRBJ1-1,TRBV20-1,-,TGCAGTGCTAGGGGTCGTCTAATAGGGGGGCAGACTGAAGCTTTCTTT,CSARGRLIGGQTEAFF
TRBD1,TRBJ2-3,TRBV5-1,-,TGCGCCAGCAGCTTAACAGGGGTGGCGGGCACAGATACGCAGTATTTT,CASSLTGVAGTDTQYF
TRBD1,TRBJ2-5,TRBV3-1,-,TGTGCCAGCAGCCGATGGGACAGGGCGGACCAAGAGACCCAGTACTTC,CASSRWDRADQETQYF
TRBD1,TRBJ1-1,TRBV18,few,TGTGCCAGCTCCCAAGGACAGGGATATAACACTGAAGCTTTCTTT,CASSQGQGYNTEAFF
TRBD2,TRBJ2-1,TRBV20-1,few,TGCAGTGCCAGCCCTAGCGGGAGATACAATGAGCAGTTCTTC,CSASPSGRYNEQFF
-,TRBJ1-1,TRBV7-2,few,TGTGCCAGCAGCCAACAGACTTTTCGGGCCATGAACACTGAAGCTTTCTTT,CASSQQTFRAMNTEAFF
TRBD1,TRBJ2-7,TRBV27,few,TGTGCCAGCAGTTTAAGGGGGCGCAACGAGCAGTACTTC,CASSLRGRNEQYF
TRBD2,TRBJ2-1,TRBV5-1,-,TGCGCCAGCAGAGGATTGGGCCCCGGACTAGCCGACAATGAGCAGTTCTTC,CASRGLGPGLADNEQFF
TRBD2,TRBJ2-3,TRBV5-1,many,TGCGCCAGCAGGATGGGACTAGCGGGCACAGATACGCAGTATTTT,CASRMGLAGTDTQYF
-,TRBJ1-6,TRBV7-9,few,TGTGCCAGCAGCTTCTCAGGGGAACGAACCCTCCACTTT,CASSFSGERTLHF
TRBD2,TRBJ2-3,TRBV20-1,-,TGCAGTGCTAGTGGGGCTAGCGGTGGCACAGATACGCAGTATTTT,CSASGASGGTDTQYF
-,TRBJ2-2,TRBV20-1,few,TGCAGTGCTAGTAGGGGAAGCGGCACCGGGGAGCTGTTTTTT,CSASRGSGTGELFF
-,TRBJ1-1,TRBV12-3/TRBV12-4,-,TGTGCCAGCAGTTTAGCCTCCAATACTGAAGCTTTCTTT,CASSLASNTEAFF
-,TRBJ2-4,TRBV12-3/TRBV12-4,once,TGTGCCAGCAGTCCCGACTCTTTTGCCAAAAACATTCAGTACTTC,CASSPDSFAKNIQYF
-,TRBJ2-3,TRBV25-1,few,TGTGCCAGCAGTGATCTCCAAGGGCTTCAAACCGGCACAGATACGCAGTATTTT,CASSDLQGLQTGTDTQYF
TRBD2,TRBJ2-7,TRBV27,-,TGTGCCAGCAGTCCTGGGACTAGCGGACTTGAGCAGTACTTC,CASSPGTSGLEQYF
TRBD1,TRBJ2-3,TRBV6-1,few,TGTGCCAGCAGTGATGTCAAACCCTACGGGACAGGGAACACAGATACGCAGTATTTT,CASSDVKPYGTGNTDTQYF
-,TRBJ2-5,TRBV12-3/TRBV12-4,-,TGTGCCAGCAACCTCGACGGGTTGGTAGGGGAGACCCAGTACTTC,CASNLDGLVGETQYF
-,TRBJ2-5,TRBV20-1,many,TGCAGTGCTAGACAGGGGCAAGAGACCCAGTACTTC,CSARQGQETQYF